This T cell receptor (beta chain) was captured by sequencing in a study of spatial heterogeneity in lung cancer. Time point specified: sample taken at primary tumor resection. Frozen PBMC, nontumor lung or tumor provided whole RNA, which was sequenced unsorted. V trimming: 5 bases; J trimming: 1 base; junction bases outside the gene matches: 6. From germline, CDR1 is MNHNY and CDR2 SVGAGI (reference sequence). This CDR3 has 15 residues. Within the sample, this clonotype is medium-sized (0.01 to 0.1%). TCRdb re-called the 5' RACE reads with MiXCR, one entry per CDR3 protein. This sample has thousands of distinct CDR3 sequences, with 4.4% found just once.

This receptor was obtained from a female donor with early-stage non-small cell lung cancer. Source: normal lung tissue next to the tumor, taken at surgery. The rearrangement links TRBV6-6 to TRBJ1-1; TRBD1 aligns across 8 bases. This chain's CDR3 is CASSTLDRGNTEAFF. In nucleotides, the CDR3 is TGTGCCAGCAGTACCCTTGACAGGGGGAACACTGAAGCTTTCTTT.